These 12 T cell receptor beta chains were sequenced from one sample in a study of T cell repertoires in aging, cancer and after chemotherapy. TCR beta rearrangements were amplified from peripheral blood genomic DNA. TRB rearrangements spanning V, D and J were amplified using mixed TRB-A/B primers. TCRdb passed the multiplex PCR reads through MiXCR, listing each CDR3 protein once. The table includes under 9,000 distinct CDR3 sequences, approximately 30% detected once. Sequenced sample: blood. The receptor set was obtained from a human donor with a blood cancer.

In this sample, this clonotype is medium-sized. CDR3 loop: CAWTYTGQTSSGANVLTF. The DNA for the CDR3 is TGTGCCTGGACTTATACGGGACAGACATCATCGGGGGCCAACGTCCTGACTTTC. The gene calls are TRBV30 and TRBJ2-6; 7 bases line up with TRBD1. The junction had 16 bases not matched to a gene; V was cut back by 4 bases and J by 4 bases. Germline CDR1 is GTSNPN and CDR2 is SVGIG (reference sequence). The CDR3 has 18 residues.

On this clonotype: It may be a read error: a sequence one base away is much more abundant. V gene TRBV7-4 combines with J gene TRBJ2-2; either TRBD1 or TRBD2 may supply D (5 bases each). CDR3 size: 17 residues. Trimming pared 1 base from V and 3 bases from J, leaving 15 bases between. Germline CDR1 is SGHVT and CDR2 is SQSDAQ. This CDR3 reads CASSLGGTGRDTGELFF. CDR3 nucleotide sequence: TGTGCCAGCAGCTTAGGGGGTACGGGGCGGGACACCGGGGAGCTGTTTTTT.

In the case of this clonotype: This may be a read error, as it is one base from a much larger clone. The rearrangement uses TRBV19 and TRBJ1-5; 8 nucleotides match TRBD1. This CDR3 contains 14 residues. The germline gives CDR1 LNHDA, CDR2 SQIVND (reference sequence). The CDR3 nucleotides are TGTTCCAGTAGTACGACAGGGGGCAATCAGCCCCAGCATTTT. Its translation is CSSSTTGGNQPQHF.

The V call is TRBV5-4, the J call TRBJ2-2; TRBD1 is a possible D gene (5 bases). The CDR3 runs to 16 residues. Germline-derived CDR1 and CDR2 are SGHNT and YYREEE (reference sequence). The V end was cut by 2 bases, the J end by 3 bases, with 14 bases between. The CDR3 loop reads CASSFDNRWDTGELFF. CDR3 DNA: TGTGCCAGCAGCTTTGACAACAGGTGGGACACCGGGGAGCTGTTTTTT.

In its sample, this clonotype was seen a few times. The V call is TRBV6-5, the J call TRBJ1-6; TRBD1 aligns across 8 bases. Germline trimming cut 6 bases from V and 8 bases from J; bases unmatched to any gene: 6. From germline, CDR1 is MNHEY and CDR2 SVGAGI. CDR3 length: 14 residues. In DNA, the CDR3 is TGTGCCAGCAGGATCGGGACAGGCGATTCACCCCTCCACTTT. Its translation: CASRIGTGDSPLHF.

In this sample, this clonotype is medium-sized. The V and J genes are TRBV5-6 and TRBJ2-5; D unclear. The CDR3 consists of 14 residues. Trimming removed 0 bases at V and 1 base at J, with 7 bases between. Germline values: CDR1 SGHDT, CDR2 YYEEEE. The CDR3 is CASSLGGFQETQYF. In DNA, the CDR3 is TGTGCCAGCAGCTTGGGCGGTTTCCAAGAGACCCAGTACTTC.

In this sample, this clonotype turned up a few times. The CDR3 coding sequence is TGTGCCAGTAGAAAAGAGGGGGCGGTCGCCTATGGCTACACCTTC. Amino acid sequence: CASRKEGAVAYGYTF. This rearrangement joins TRBV19 to TRBJ1-2, with 7 bases fitting TRBD1. V lost 6 bases, J lost 4 bases, and 11 bases stayed unmatched. Germline V gene lookup returns CDR1 LNHDA and CDR2 SQIVND (reference sequence). The CDR3 is 15 amino acids.

The J gene is TRBJ2-2, the V gene TRBV10-3; D not resolved. Between the trimmed V and J ends, which lost 4 bases and 6 bases, there was a span of 15 bases. Germline loops: CDR1 ENHRY, CDR2 SYGVKD. This CDR3 is 15 amino acids long. DNA for the CDR3: TGTGCCATCAGTGGTGAGCTCCTTCTCGCCGGGGAGCTGTTTTTT. Translation gives CAISGELLLAGELFF.

The rearrangement joins TRBV18 to TRBJ1-1, with D unresolved. V was cut by 2 bases and J by 2 bases, with 6 bases left in between. CDR3 length equals 13 residues. Germline V gene lookup returns CDR1 KGHSH and CDR2 LQKENI. CDR3 loop: CASSPAANTEAFF. As DNA, the CDR3 is TGTGCCAGCTCACCAGCGGCCAACACTGAAGCTTTCTTT.

V usage is TRBV7-2 and J usage is TRBJ1-2; TRBD1 agrees at 7 bases. The length of the CDR3 is 16 residues. J was trimmed by 0 bases and V by 2 bases; bases with no gene match: 6. CDR1 is SGHTA and CDR2 is FQGNSA in the germline V gene. The CDR3 sequence: CASSLSATGTNYGYTF. The CDR3 coding sequence is TGTGCCAGCAGCTTAAGTGCGACAGGGACTAACTATGGCTACACCTTC.

Remarks on this clonotype: At one of its ends the junction is not consistent with the germline gene, which may arise from a read error. The CDR3 DNA sequence: TGTGCCAGCAGCCAAGATTGGGACGCGGTCCAAGAGACCCAGTACTTC. Translated: CASSQDWDAVQETQYF. V and J are TRBV4-3 and TRBJ2-5; possibly TRBD1 or TRBD2 for D (5 bases each). The germline V gene has CDR1 LGHNA and CDR2 YSLEER. The CDR3 covers 16 residues.

V usage is TRBV12-3 or TRBV12-4 and J usage is TRBJ2-5; a possible D gene is TRBD2 (6 bases). The CDR3 runs to 15 residues. Trimming removed 3 bases at V and 1 base at J, with 12 bases between. CDR3 residues: CASSLVGDSQETQYF. The CDR3 region has the DNA TGTGCCAGCAGTTTGGTGGGGGACTCCCAAGAGACCCAGTACTTC.